This T cell receptor beta chain was recovered during a study of T cells in Graves' hyperthyroidism and ophthalmopathy. General study points: From stable hyperthyroidism, ophthalmopathy was set apart by a 13 V-J model.

Germline V gives CDR1 SGHDT, CDR2 YYEEEE. CDR3 length: 13 amino acids. Regions amplified from RNA transcripts were the TCR beta CDR3 regions. TCR CDR3 underwent first-round RT-PCR with the HTBI primer set. In TCRdb, the multiplex PCR reads were re-called with MiXCR into one record per CDR3 protein. The sample has a few hundred thousand distinct CDR3 sequences, 46% seen once; the top ten hold 44%. A patient was excluded if there was uncontrolled infection, other autoimmune disease, pregnancy or lactation. Diagnoses rested on clinical symptoms, serum thyroxine and TRAb, thyroid ultrasound and orbital computed tomography. In this sample, this clonotype turned up many times. Its antigen is undetermined. A read error may produce the germline difference seen at one junction end.

The receptor comes from an adult woman with Graves' disease, either hyperthyroidism or ophthalmopathy (not recorded which). The chain links TRBV5-6 to TRBJ2-2; D perhaps matches TRBD2 (6 bases). Sequencing was carried out using peripheral blood or thyroid tissue (not recorded which). CDR3 DNA sequence: TGTGCCAGCAGCGTCCCGGGTTCGGGGGAGCTATTTTTT. It translates to CASSVPGSGELFF.